One and the same sample provided the 16 T cell receptor beta chains below, sequenced in a study of T cells after somatic rescue of genetic block. Clones were sequenced by immunoSEQ multiplex PCR, and TCRdb holds only the in-frame ones, with some missing. This sample has fewer than 15,000 clones, with 70% found just once. The sample consisted of peripheral blood mononuclear cells (PBMCs). These receptors were taken from a man aged 18 to 29.

The chain recombines TRBV28 with TRBJ2-1, with 10 bases identical to TRBD2. Germline lookup yields CDR1 MDHEN and CDR2 SYDVKM. The CDR3 covers 15 residues. The ends lost 6 bases at V and 6 bases at J; junction bases unmatched: 8. In DNA, the CDR3 is TGTGCCAGCAGCCTAGCGGGAGCCCCGGGCAATGAGCAGTTCTTC. Protein product: CASSLAGAPGNEQFF.

This chain connects TRBV18 to TRBJ2-5, with 9 bases fitting TRBD2. Trimming removed 0 bases from V and 4 bases from J; junction bases left unmatched: 15. The CDR3 is 19 residues long. Per the germline V gene, CDR1 is KGHSH and CDR2 is LQKENI. The CDR3 coding sequence is TGTGCCAGCTCACCACCGCGGCGGCGGGGGGGCGAGAGGGGAGAGACCCAGTACTTC. It is translated as CASSPPRRRGGERGETQYF.

This clone was counted a few times. The chain couples TRBV19 to TRBJ2-3, with 7 bases aligning to TRBD1. In germline, CDR1 is LNHDA, CDR2 SQIVND (reference sequence). The J segment lost 0 bases and the V segment lost 5 bases, leaving 8 bases of the junction unmatched. This CDR3 has 16 residues. The CDR3 reads CASSARTGSSTDTQYF. In nucleotides, the CDR3 is TGTGCCAGTAGTGCTAGGACAGGTTCTAGCACAGATACGCAGTATTTT.

The V call is TRBV6-5, the J call TRBJ1-6; tentative D call: TRBD1 (5 bases). The CDR3 is made up of 14 amino acids. The V end lost 6 bases, the J end lost 7 bases, and 13 bases lay between the germline ends. Germline lookup yields CDR1 MNHEY and CDR2 SVGAGI. CDR3 coding DNA: TGTGCCAGCAGAGGGGCGATCGGGAATTCACCCCTCCACTTT. Translating it yields CASRGAIGNSPLHF.

The rearrangement uses TRBV5-1 and TRBJ2-3, with D unresolved. The germline V gene has CDR1 SGHRS and CDR2 YFSETQ. V dropped 4 bases and J dropped 1 base, with 19 bases sitting between them. CDR3 length equals 17 residues. CDR3 coding DNA: TGCGCCAGCAGCCTTTGGGGAAAAGGGAAAGGCACAGATACGCAGTATTTT. Translated, it gives CASSLWGKGKGTDTQYF.

This chain connects TRBV5-5 to TRBJ2-2; TRBD2 agrees at 7 bases. CDR1 and CDR2 from the germline V gene are SGHKS and YYEKEE (reference sequence). V lost 5 bases to trimming and J lost 7 bases; unmatched junction nucleotides: 11. The CDR3 runs to 15 residues. CDR3 bases: TGTGCCAGCAGTTCTCGGGGGGTAATTAACGGGGAGCTGTTTTTT. Protein sequence: CASSSRGVINGELFF. Drawing the rest from reference TRBV5-5 and TRBJ2-2, the complete variable domain is DAGVTQSPTHLIKTRGQQVTLRCSPISGHKSVSWYQQVLGQGPQFIFQYYEKEERGRGNFPDRFSARQFPNYSSELNVNALLLGDSALYLCASSSRGVINGELFFGEGSRLTVL.

The chain employs TRBV7-9 and TRBJ2-3, with 9 bases fitting TRBD1. CDR1 and CDR2 from the germline V gene are SEHNR and FQNEAQ (reference sequence). V was clipped by 4 bases and J by 3 bases; unmatched bases: 5. The CDR3 totals 15 residues. As DNA, the CDR3 is TGTGCCAGCAGCTCCTGGGACAGGGCGACAGATACGCAGTATTTT. Translated: CASSSWDRATDTQYF.

V gene TRBV19 combines with J gene TRBJ2-3; TRBD2 matches 10 bases. V shed 6 bases, J shed 2 bases, and the junction held 2 bases outside the gene matches. Per germline, CDR1 LNHDA and CDR2 SQIVND (reference sequence). The CDR3 runs to 14 residues. In DNA form, the CDR3 reads TGTGCCAGTAGACTAGCGGGGTTCACAGATACGCAGTATTTT. This sequence encodes CASRLAGFTDTQYF.

The V and J genes are TRBV5-5 and TRBJ2-1; D ambiguous. V shed 4 bases and J shed 1 base, with 12 bases lying between them. The CDR3 sequence is 15 residues long. CDR1 and CDR2 from the germline V gene are SGHKS and YYEKEE (reference sequence). The CDR3 coding sequence is TGTGCCAGCAGCACCAAGCCCATATCCTACAATGAGCAGTTCTTC. Encoded protein: CASSTKPISYNEQFF.

The chain recombines TRBV30 with TRBJ1-2; D remains ambiguous. This CDR3 is 11 amino acids long. The V and J ends lost 1 base and 12 bases respectively, with 12 bases between them. Germline V lookup: CDR1 GTSNPN, CDR2 SVGIG (reference sequence). As DNA, the CDR3 is TGTGCCTGGAGTGGAATACCCGGGAACACCTTC. This gives the protein CAWSGIPGNTF.

CDR3 sequence reads: CASSSTPDRKTQYF. Written as DNA, the CDR3 is TGTGCCAGCAGTTCCACCCCGGACAGAAAGACCCAGTACTTC. The rearrangement uses TRBV28 and TRBJ2-5; tentative D call: TRBD1 (6 bases). Germline CDR1 is MDHEN and CDR2 is SYDVKM. V shed 4 bases and J shed 6 bases, with 15 bases lying between them. The CDR3 loop spans 14 amino acids.

J is TRBJ1-4 and V is TRBV10-1; D gene unclear. CDR3 size: 13 residues. With 6 bases removed from V and 4 bases from J, the gap between germline ends came to 9 bases. The V gene's germline CDR1 is WNHNN and CDR2 SYGVQD (reference sequence). The CDR3 DNA sequence: TGCGCCAGCAGCCGGGTAATTAATGAAAAACTGTTTTTT. Translating it yields CASSRVINEKLFF.

The V and J genes are TRBV6-5 and TRBJ2-4; D uncertain. This CDR3 spans 13 amino acids. Trimming cost V 5 bases and J 0 bases, with 5 bases left between them. The germline CDR1 and CDR2 sequences are MNHEY and SVGAGI. This CDR3 reads CASSSLAKNIQYF. The CDR3, as DNA: TGTGCCAGCAGTAGTTTAGCCAAAAACATTCAGTACTTC.

This clone was seen just once. The V and J genes are TRBV10-2 and TRBJ2-5; 12 bases are shared with TRBD2. The J call may be incorrect, as the DNA end agrees better with TRBJ2-7. There are 15 residues in the CDR3. Germline V gene data show CDR1 as WSHSY and CDR2 as SAAADI. In DNA, the CDR3 is TGCGCCAGCAGATCAACTAGCGGGAGGTCCTACGAGCAGTACTTC. Protein: CASRSTSGRSYEQYF.

The chain employs TRBV5-4 and TRBJ2-7, with D uncertain. The CDR3 runs 15 residues. V was cut by 2 bases and J by 1 base, with 13 bases left in between. CDR1 is SGHNT, CDR2 YYREEE, per germline (reference sequence). The CDR3 region is CASSLRLWVSYEQYF. The CDR3 nucleotides read TGTGCCAGCAGCTTACGGTTATGGGTGTCCTACGAGCAGTACTTC.

J is TRBJ2-2 and V is TRBV11-2; no clear D gene. CDR1 and CDR2 (germline): SGHAT, FQNNGV. The V gene lost 6 bases and the J gene lost 6 bases, with 11 bases spanning the gap. The CDR3 is 13 residues long. CDR3 sequence reads: CASRYMGAGELFF. CDR3 sequence (DNA): TGTGCCAGCAGATACATGGGTGCCGGGGAGCTGTTTTTT.